Below, 27 T cell receptor beta chains from the same sample are listed, as sequenced in a study of blood T cell repertoires in COVID-19. TCRdb keeps only in-frame clones here, not all; method: immunoSEQ multiplex PCR. The data contain over 200,000 clones, 80% to 85% of them singletons. What was sequenced was peripheral blood. These receptor sequences come from a man between 50 and 59 years old with active or convalescent COVID-19.

This chain's CDR3 is CSAREGQGLYF. The DNA of the CDR3 is TGCAGTGCTAGAGAAGGTCAGGGTCTGTACTTC. The V and J genes are TRBV20-1 and TRBJ2-7, with a weak D call TRBD1 (5 bases). The germline CDR1 and CDR2 sequences are DFQATT and SNEGSKA (reference sequence). The CDR3 consists of 11 residues. V was clipped by 0 bases and J by 12 bases, with 12 bases between them.

The chain recombines TRBV19 with TRBJ1-5; D gene ambiguous. This CDR3 is built from 12 residues. Per germline, CDR1 LNHDA and CDR2 SQIVND (reference sequence). Trimming took 6 bases from V and 7 from J, leaving 10 bases between them. CDR3 bases: TGTGCCAGTAGGCAGCGTAGACAGCCCCAGCATTTT. Its translation is CASRQRRQPQHF.

The chain joins TRBV5-4 to TRBJ1-1, with a tentative D call TRBD1 (6 bases). V was shortened by 4 bases and J by 1 base, with 14 bases between the two germline ends. Looked up from germline, CDR1 is SGHNT and CDR2 is YYREEE (reference sequence). CDR3 length: 15 residues. The CDR3 reads CASSRQTGANTEAFF. CDR3 DNA: TGTGCCAGCAGCCGACAGACAGGAGCGAACACTGAAGCTTTCTTT.

The chain recombines TRBV19 with TRBJ1-6; possible D gene TRBD1, 5 bases. The CDR3 loop spans 17 amino acids. Germline CDR1 reads LNHDA; CDR2 reads SQIVND (reference sequence). V gave up 6 bases and J gave up 1 base, with 16 bases separating them. In nucleotides, the CDR3 is TGTGCCAGTAGCCTCGATACAGGAGGGTCCTATAATTCACCCCTCCACTTT. Translating gives CASSLDTGGSYNSPLHF.

The V and J genes are TRBV3-1 (or the pseudogene TRBV3-2) and TRBJ2-7, with D possibly matching TRBD1 (6 bases). Germline V lookup: CDR1 LGHDT, CDR2 YNNKEL (reference sequence). CDR3 length: 17 residues. Trimming cost V 2 bases and J 7 bases, with 24 bases left between them. DNA of the CDR3: TGTGCCAGCAGCCAAACACGGGGATTAGGGGGAGTGATAGAGCAGTACTTC. Its translation is CASSQTRGLGGVIEQYF.

The V gene is TRBV3-1 (or the pseudogene TRBV3-2), the J gene TRBJ1-4, with D maybe TRBD1 (6 bases). Deletions cut 8 bases from V and 5 bases from J, with 12 bases between. Germline V gene data show CDR1 as LGHDT and CDR2 as YNNKEL (reference sequence). CDR3 length: 13 residues. CDR3 in amino acids: CASLNRENEKLFF. In DNA form, the CDR3 reads TGTGCCAGCCTGAACAGGGAGAATGAAAAACTGTTTTTT.

Only a few counts were recorded for this clone. This chain joins TRBV5-1 and TRBJ2-7, with 12 bases that match TRBD1. This CDR3 contains 14 residues. Trimming cost V 2 bases and J 6 bases; bases outside gene matches: 3. Germline values: CDR1 SGHRS, CDR2 YFSETQ. CDR3 protein: CASSFGTGGAEQYF. In DNA form, the CDR3 reads TGCGCCAGCAGCTTCGGGACAGGGGGCGCCGAGCAGTACTTC.

CDR3 DNA: TGTGCCAGTACCTTAAGTAGGTCAGGGGAATCACCCCTCCACTTT. It encodes CASTLSRSGESPLHF. V is TRBV19 and J is TRBJ1-6, with D maybe TRBD1 (6 bases). Per the germline V gene, CDR1 is LNHDA and CDR2 is SQIVND (reference sequence). This CDR3 is built from 15 residues. V was cut by 7 bases and J by 10 bases, with 20 bases left in between.

Concerning this clone itself: An end of the junction does not agree with germline; a read error may underlie this. The chain combines TRBV13 with TRBJ2-2; TRBD2 aligns across 9 bases. The V gene's germline CDR1 is PRHDT and CDR2 FYEKMQ (reference sequence). The length of the CDR3 is 21 residues. CDR3 protein: CVSSLDGLAGMNTWNTGELFF. The CDR3 DNA reads as TGTGTCAGCAGCTTAGATGGGCTAGCGGGGATGAACACATGGAACACCGGGGAGCTGTTTTTT.

This clone was detected a few times. The chain carries TRBV28 and TRBJ1-2; 7 bases are shared with TRBD1. Germline CDR1 and CDR2: MDHEN and SYDVKM. V shed 10 bases, J shed 8 bases, and the junction held 10 bases outside the gene matches. This CDR3 contains 12 residues. CDR3 in DNA: TGTGCCACCAGCGACAGGGAGCGAGGCTACACCTTC. It specifies CATSDRERGYTF.

This rearrangement joins TRBV3-1 (or the pseudogene TRBV3-2) to TRBJ2-2; 9 positions match TRBD1. V lost 4 bases to trimming and J lost 7 bases; unmatched junction nucleotides: 7. The CDR3 extends over 15 amino acids. CDR1 is LGHDT and CDR2 is YNNKEL in the germline V gene (reference sequence). CDR3 protein: CASSPGQGFDGELFF. The CDR3 bases are TGTGCCAGCAGCCCAGGACAGGGGTTCGACGGGGAGCTGTTTTTT.

For the CDR3, the DNA is TGTGCCAGTAGTATACGGGCAGGGGCCGAGCAGTACTTC. Translation gives CASSIRAGAEQYF. The V and J genes are TRBV19 and TRBJ2-7; D might be TRBD1 (6 bases). The germline gives CDR1 LNHDA, CDR2 SQIVND (reference sequence). With 2 bases removed from V and 6 bases from J, the gap between germline ends came to 11 bases. The CDR3 contains 13 residues.

The chain combines TRBV11-3 with TRBJ2-1, with 12 bases identical to TRBD2. V shed 5 bases and J 8 bases; nucleotides not matched to a gene: 7. The germline gives CDR1 SGHNT, CDR2 YENEEA. The CDR3 is made up of 15 amino acids. CDR3 protein: CASSPRLAGADEQFF. The CDR3, as DNA: TGTGCCAGCAGCCCTCGACTAGCGGGGGCGGATGAGCAGTTCTTC.

The chain links TRBV9 to TRBJ1-2, with 8 bases matching TRBD1. With 0 bases clipped from V and 8 bases from J, the junction kept 6 bases outside the gene matches. The CDR3 runs 14 residues. Germline-derived CDR1 and CDR2 are SGDLS and YYNGEE. The CDR3, as DNA: TGTGCCAGCAGCGTAGGTCAGGGGGCAGTCGGCTACACCTTC. It is translated as CASSVGQGAVGYTF. Together with reference TRBV9 and TRBJ1-2, the CDR3 gives the full variable domain: DSGVTQTPKHLITATGQRVTLRCSPRSGDLSVYWYQQSLDQGLQFLIQYYNGEERAKGNILERFSAQQFPDLHSELNLSSLELGDSALYFCASSVGQGAVGYTFGSGTRLTVV.

The rearrangement joins TRBV7-8 to TRBJ1-1, with TRBD1 as a possible D gene (5 bases). Trimming stripped 5 bases from V and 0 bases from J, with 13 bases between. Germline lookup yields CDR1 SGHVS and CDR2 FQNEAQ. The CDR3 is 15 amino acids. CDR3 sequence: CASSKWGGLNTEAFF. As DNA, the CDR3 is TGTGCCAGCAGCAAATGGGGGGGTCTGAACACTGAAGCTTTCTTT.

V gene TRBV30 combines with J gene TRBJ2-3, with a possible D match to TRBD2 (5 bases). The CDR3 totals 15 residues. With 6 bases removed from V and 0 bases from J, the gap between germline ends came to 16 bases. Germline CDR1 GTSNPN, CDR2 SVGIG (reference sequence). As DNA, the CDR3 is TGTGCCTGCCTCCCCGACCAGCGGAGCACAGATACGCAGTATTTT. Amino acid sequence: CACLPDQRSTDTQYF.

This rearrangement joins TRBV19 to TRBJ2-2; D uncertain. This CDR3 comprises 12 residues. Germline values: CDR1 LNHDA, CDR2 SQIVND (reference sequence). V lost 5 bases and J 6 bases, leaving 7 bases between the germline ends. This chain's CDR3 is CASSYGAGELFF. CDR3 in DNA: TGTGCCAGTAGTTATGGAGCCGGGGAGCTGTTTTTT.

The CDR3 sequence is CASSPDSPSTDTQYF. Written as DNA, the CDR3 is TGCGCCAGCAGCCCCGACTCACCTAGCACAGATACGCAGTATTTT. The chain links TRBV5-1 to TRBJ2-3; D uncertain. This CDR3 comprises 15 residues. CDR1 SGHRS and CDR2 YFSETQ come from the germline V gene. Trimming removed 4 bases at V and 0 bases at J, with 12 bases between.

The CDR3 reads CASSLGRQLTTGELFF. CDR3 in DNA: TGTGCCAGCAGCTTAGGACGACAGTTAACCACCGGGGAGCTGTTTTTT. The chain carries TRBV11-2 and TRBJ2-2; D might be TRBD1 (5 bases). The CDR3 consists of 16 residues. In germline, CDR1 is SGHAT, CDR2 FQNNGV. V lost 1 base to trimming and J lost 4 bases, with 13 bases between them.

The CDR3 region has the DNA TGCGCCAGCAGCCAAGAAGACAGGGCGGGAACTGAAGCTTTCTTT. Residues: CASSQEDRAGTEAFF. The chain joins TRBV4-1 to TRBJ1-1; 7 bases map to TRBD1. V dropped 0 bases and J dropped 5; count of bases not matched to a gene: 6. Germline CDR1 is MGHRA and CDR2 is YSYEKL. The CDR3 has 15 amino acids.

The chain carries TRBV6-2 or TRBV6-3 and TRBJ2-4, with 8 positions matching TRBD1. Germline-derived CDR1 and CDR2 are MNHEY and SVGEGT. The V segment lost 4 bases and the J segment 3 bases; nucleotides outside the gene matches: 14. The CDR3 runs 18 residues. The CDR3 DNA sequence: TGTGCCAGCAGTTCGCCGCGGACAGGGCAAGAGGGCAAAAACATTCAGTACTTC. This translates into CASSSPRTGQEGKNIQYF.

The chain carries TRBV18 and TRBJ2-3; 10 bases fit TRBD2. The J segment lost 7 bases and the V segment lost 4 bases, leaving 8 bases of the junction unmatched. The CDR3 extends over 15 amino acids. Germline V lookup: CDR1 KGHSH, CDR2 LQKENI. The DNA for the CDR3 is TGTGCCAGCTCACTTCAGCGGGGGGGCCGAAATACGCAGTATTTT. Protein sequence: CASSLQRGGRNTQYF.

Points on this clone: This sample includes further DNA sequences coding for the same CDR3. This chain uses TRBV15 with TRBJ2-7, with 8 bases fitting TRBD1. CDR3 length equals 14 residues. Germline lookup yields CDR1 LNHNV and CDR2 YYDKDF (reference sequence). J lost 2 bases, V lost 0 bases, and 0 bases had no gene match. Here the CDR3 DNA reads TGTGCCACCAGCAGAGACAGGGGGCCCTACGAGCAGTACTTC. Encoded protein: CATSRDRGPYEQYF.

V usage is TRBV20-1 and J usage is TRBJ2-7; D call uncertain. The ends were cut back, 4 bases at V and 0 bases at J, with 4 bases in the middle. There are 11 residues in the CDR3. The germline V gene has CDR1 DFQATT and CDR2 SNEGSKA (reference sequence). The CDR3 DNA reads as TGCAGTGCTATAAACTCCTACGAGCAGTACTTC. It codes for CSAINSYEQYF.

The V gene is TRBV5-4, the J gene TRBJ2-1, with 8 positions matching TRBD2. V was pared by 0 bases and J by 7 bases, with 6 bases of the junction left unmatched. This CDR3 comprises 15 residues. CDR1 is SGHNT, CDR2 YYREEE, per germline (reference sequence). CDR3 loop: CASSLETGGRNEQFF. The CDR3 coding sequence is TGTGCCAGCAGCTTGGAGACGGGGGGGCGAAATGAGCAGTTCTTC.

The chain has TRBV6-5 and TRBJ2-5, with D hard to call. CDR1 and CDR2 from the germline V gene are MNHEY and SVGAGI. V lost 7 bases and J lost 5, with 11 bases in between. The CDR3 extends over 12 amino acids. The CDR3 nucleotides read TGTGCCAGCACCACGGGTACGGAGACCCAGTACTTC. Its translation: CASTTGTETQYF.

The rearrangement joins TRBV19 to TRBJ2-7; D gene unclear. The germline V gene encodes CDR1 LNHDA and CDR2 SQIVND (reference sequence). V lost 3 bases, J lost 1 base, and 13 bases lay in between. The CDR3 contains 15 residues. The CDR3 sequence is CASSIGSLRSYEQYF. The CDR3 DNA reads as TGTGCCAGTAGTATCGGCAGCCTCAGGTCCTACGAGCAGTACTTC.